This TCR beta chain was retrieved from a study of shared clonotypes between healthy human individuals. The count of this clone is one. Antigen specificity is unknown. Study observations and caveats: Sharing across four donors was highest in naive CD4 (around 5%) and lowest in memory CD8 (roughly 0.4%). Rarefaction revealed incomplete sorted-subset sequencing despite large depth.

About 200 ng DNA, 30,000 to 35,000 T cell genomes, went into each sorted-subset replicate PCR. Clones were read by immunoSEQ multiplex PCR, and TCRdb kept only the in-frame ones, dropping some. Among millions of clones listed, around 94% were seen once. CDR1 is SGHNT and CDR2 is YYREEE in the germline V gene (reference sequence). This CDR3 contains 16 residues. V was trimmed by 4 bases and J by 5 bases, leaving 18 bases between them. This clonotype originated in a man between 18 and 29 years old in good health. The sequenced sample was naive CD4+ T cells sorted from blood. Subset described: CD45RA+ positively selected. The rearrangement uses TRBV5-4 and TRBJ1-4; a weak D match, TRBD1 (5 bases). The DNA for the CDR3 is TGTGCCAGCAGCCGGGGGTCCAGCACTCAAAATGAAAAACTGTTTTTT. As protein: CASSRGSSTQNEKLFF.